The entry below describes one T cell receptor beta chain. Its antigen is unknown. No qualities accompany the bases; no much larger clone lies one base away. The source of the sample is a study of cytomegalovirus exposure and HLA in healthy donors (TCRdb year 2017). About the investigation overall: According to an earlier analysis of a few hundred of the donors, about 170 million T cells yielded 95 million to 140 million unique TCR beta sequences and about 280 Gb of sequence data. Both class I and class II loci were covered by HLA typing, at four-digit resolution. Across 398 genotyped donors of the cohort, an average of about 220,000 unique TCR beta nucleotide sequences per donor were sequenced, and 15% to 20% of those sequences were non-productive. Genome-wide SNP genotypes for about 60% of the roughly 670 donors were used in a later genetic analysis, which treated that subset as a discovery cohort. The number of donors typed differed by locus, with about 620-630 for A, B, C, DRB1 and DQB1, around 500 for DQA1, over 600 for DPA1, and approximately 470 for DPB1. Rather than drawing on any new phenotypic data, the later analysis identified candidate immune exposures from TCR beta sequences and the way those sequences occurred across donors. Around 330 gigabases of sequencing data and around 88 million unique TCR sequences made up an early release that covered nearly 650 HLA-typed donors. Alongside the repertoire data, information on donor age, sex, ethnicity and CMV serostatus was compiled. Every repertoire in the discovery cohort had been generated on one and the same sequencing platform. Besides the first cohort of approximately 710 subjects, a separate validation cohort made up of 120 or so different subjects was used. Of the approximately 400 genotyped donors, about 80% fell in the genetic ancestry cluster associated with self-reported Caucasian donors. The study aimed to test whether signatures of past pathogen exposure could be identified by cataloging public T cell receptors. A later analysis re-analyzed previously published TCR beta repertoires from approximately 700 donors and added high-resolution HLA genotyping to study TCR occurrence patterns. The study combined high-throughput TCR immunosequencing, statistical association of individual TCRs with disease status, and machine learning to predict cytomegalovirus infection status. An earlier analysis of roughly 600 of the donors used high-throughput TCR beta sequencing to judge whether each TCR beta V gene segment behaved as functional or pseudogenic. Using immunosequencing, the study profiled T cell repertoires from 500 to 800 subjects and related those repertoires to cytomegalovirus serostatus. Five DR-DQ haplotypes were treated as single units for association and clustering because of strong linkage in the cohort. What the authors observed across the whole study: The 87-base-pair reads could not distinguish some IMGT-functional V segments, including TRBV6-2 and TRBV6-3, so those segments were excluded. When HLA alleles, especially DR and DQ, strongly co-occurred, TCR associations were difficult to assign to individual alleles. Linkage disequilibrium might explain the correlated functional status among segregating V segments, but an unknown experimental factor could not be ruled out. A further reported finding was that TCR beta sequences accurately predicted the HLA-A and HLA-B alleles for most subjects in the first cohort. The study gave a list of roughly 150 TCR beta chains associated with cytomegalovirus. Because counts were too low, about 18 rarely observed V segments, including chromosome 9 orphons, were excluded from the earlier analysis of several hundred of the donors. In this cohort, only TCR beta chains were sequenced, and detectable features were limited by the absence of alpha or paired-chain data. In a later analysis, over 15,000 TCR beta sequences were associated with specific HLA alleles at a false discovery rate of 0.05. A later analysis found that TCR association rates varied across HLA loci, with DRB1 alleles showing the most associated TCRs and HLA-C alleles the fewest. In a later analysis, several top co-occurrence clusters were reported to appear linked to parvovirus B19, influenza, CMV and Epstein-Barr virus. Three of the identified cytomegalovirus-associated TCR beta chains were confirmed in vitro to be specific for cytomegalovirus antigens. Most TCR sequences were seen in very few donors, while some public TCRs were found in many individuals. Because some donors lacked HLA typing at each locus, the association tests relied only on the typed subset. A group of highly shared sequence variants was considered likely to be a technical artifact of the sequencing pipeline. According to a later genetic analysis, donors in an Asian-associated ancestry cluster had fewer N-insertions in productive TCRs than the approximately 700-donor mean. Presence/absence analyses assumed roughly uniform sequencing depth across donors, an assumption that may not hold. The classifier was reported to diagnose cytomegalovirus status with high specificity and sensitivity in both the original cohort and the validation cohort. According to a later analysis, most CMV-associated TCR beta chains appeared to be HLA-restricted, and the HLA associations seemed to be driven largely by CMV exposure. Broadly in line with IMGT annotations, most TCR beta V segments showed up in productive rearrangements about 87% or about 30% of the time in an earlier analysis of approximately 600 of the donors. A later analysis found that HLA-associated TCR beta chains were more clonally expanded and had lower generation probabilities than equally common non-associated chains. The authors suggested that the approach could potentially be generalized to other disease states and immunological phenotypes. CMV serostatus was the only immune exposure information available for the cohort. V-gene and J-gene trimming of TCR beta chains was associated with a missense DCLRE1C variant in a later genetic analysis, and the association was replicated in an independent cohort.

The cohort was made up of approximately 670 healthy bone marrow donors. At the time of sampling, all cohort members were nominally healthy, though unrecorded immune exposures were likely present. The donor was CMV seropositive and was included in the group of around 300 seropositive cohort members. A peripheral blood sample was provided by each donor, and peripheral blood mononuclear cells were used for TCR beta sequencing. Genomic DNA was extracted from the blood cell samples with the Qiagen DNeasy Blood Extraction Kit. Library construction relied on the immunoSEQ multiplex PCR assay. The multiplex PCR relied on a mix of 60 forward primers for TCR Vbeta segments and 13 reverse primers for TCR Jbeta segments. The CDR3 region of rearranged TCR beta genes was amplified from genomic DNA by a multiplex PCR assay. Amplified TCR beta libraries were sequenced as 87-base-pair reads on the Illumina HiSeq System. On the study's bioinformatics: Across the 670 or so repertoires, a later analysis counted some 81 million unique TCR beta chains, roughly 11 million of which were shared by at least two donors. A nearest-neighbor algorithm error-corrected the raw reads and collapsed the reads into unique sequences, merging closely related sequences to remove PCR and sequencing errors. V, D and J gene segments were assigned by aligning CDR3 sequences to IMGT reference sequences. Each retained sequence needed at least a six-nucleotide match to both a V gene segment and a J gene segment. A rearrangement was called productive if the CDR3 had no stop codons and remained in frame with V and J, and every other rearrangement was called non-productive. CDR3 was defined according to IMGT convention as the region running from the second conserved V-encoded cysteine to the conserved J-encoded phenylalanine. The earlier analysis of 500 to 750 of the donors excluded any sequence lacking an unambiguous match to a single V gene segment. An earlier analysis of 587 of the donors called V segments functional above 56.7% productive rearrangements and segregating when the between-donor standard deviation exceeded 5%. A statistical classification framework was built to diagnose cytomegalovirus status from the catalog of TCR beta chain sequences. A later analysis assigned V and J genes by comparing TCR nucleotide sequences with IMGT/GENE-DB human TR gene sequences. In a later analysis, CDR3 sequences and most-parsimonious VDJ recombination scenarios were assigned using the TCRdist pipeline. In a later analysis, every TCR beta chain was defined by the combination of its CDR3 amino acid sequence and its V-gene family, and reads without a unique V-gene family were dropped. A later analysis removed nearly 600 highly shared, low-generation-probability nucleotide sequences to deal with suspected cross-contamination and a sequencing artifact. In a later analysis, a clonal expansion index for each public chain was calculated from normalized within-repertoire ranks of inferred template counts. In a later analysis, generation probabilities were computed with a VDJ recombination model fitted to out-of-frame rearrangements, and the resulting probabilities were checked against IGoR. In a later analysis, TCR-TCR, TCR-HLA and TCR-CMV co-occurrence was scored with hypergeometric tests, and a repertoire-size bias correction was applied to TCR pairs. False discovery rates were estimated in a later analysis by permuting HLA or CMV assignments 20 times. In a later analysis, co-occurring TCRs were grouped using DBSCAN, and TCRdist sequence similarity was added for clustering within HLA-allele-positive subsets. Repertoires with fewer than 30,000 or more than 120,000 public chains, plus five repertoires with anomalous nucleotide sharing, were excluded from co-occurrence clustering. The table comes from immuneACCESS by way of TCRdb, which keeps in-frame sequences with V and J called. Part of the clones is missing from these tables; in studies checked, under half for an unresolved V gene and the rest for unknown reasons. The D gene and trimming were derived from the DNA, and the V and J assignments and clone size from that table. The sample table records over 90,000 clones; about four fifths of these occur just once. The ten biggest clones cover roughly 3% of the sample.

The CDR3 runs 12 residues from the cysteine to the phenylalanine. Only the CDR3 part of the read is kept: 36 bases, read in frame from the first base. V is clipped by 3 bases and J by 4 bases, and the sequence between their germline boundaries is 6 bases long. The CDR1 and CDR2 encoded by the germline V gene are MGHDK and SYGVNS. Sequencing was done on a sample of PBMCs. The sequence joins TRBV25-1 to TRBJ2-5; the D gene is perhaps TRBD2, on 6 matching bases. The clonotype originates from a female donor in good health and CMV-seropositive. The DNA sequence is TGTGCCAGCAGTGAGGGGGGAGAGACCCAGTACTTC. This sequence encodes CASSEGGETQYF.